A selection of T cell receptor beta chains follows, all from one sample in a study of T cell responses to AZD1222 COVID-19 vaccine. This table comes from immunoSEQ multiplex PCR, and its TCRdb copy is limited to in-frame clones, with some not included. The data hold about 130,000 clones, with about 89% observed a single time. Sample: peripheral blood, taken on day 0 of AZD1222 vaccination. Receptor source: an adult in good health. CDR3s include the opening cysteine and the closing phenylalanine or tryptophan. D genes are given only for firm matches.

TRBV12-3/TRBV12-4 | NA | CASSAGLQEFF
TRBV18 | TRBD1 | CASSITGGPYNEQFF
TRBV2 | TRBD2 | CASSLATSGGAGEQFF
TRBV12-3/TRBV12-4 | NA | CASSFTDTQYF
TRBV2 | TRBD1 | CASRPGTAGNTIYF
TRBV7-3 | TRBD1 | CASSPKGQGATEAFF
TRBV6-5 | TRBD1 | CASSQDRSKYYF
TRBV7-9 | NA | CASSLVEKLFF
TRBV5-8 | NA | CASSNRMDNEKLFF
TRBV6-5 | NA | CASTHGGSYEQYF
TRBV5-1 | NA | CASSQQGYEQFF
TRBV6-5 | NA | CASSSPTGRNEQYF
TRBV24-1 | NA | CATSDHSYTGELFF
TRBV9 | TRBD2 | CASSVDSGRVETQYF
TRBV6-5 | TRBD2 | CASSSGAGAIDTQYF
TRBV30 | NA | CAFAGPTENGYTF